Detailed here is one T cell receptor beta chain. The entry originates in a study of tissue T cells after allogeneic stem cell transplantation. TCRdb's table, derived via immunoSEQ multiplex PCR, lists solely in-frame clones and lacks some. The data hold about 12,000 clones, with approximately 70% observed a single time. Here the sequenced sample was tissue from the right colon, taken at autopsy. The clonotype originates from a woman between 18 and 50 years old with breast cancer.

For the CDR3, the DNA is TGTGCCAGCAGTGTCGGCAGACTCTATAATTCACCCCTCCACTTT. Residues: CASSVGRLYNSPLHF. The rearrangement uses TRBV2 and TRBJ1-6; no reliable D call. There are 15 residues in the CDR3. Germline CDR1 and CDR2: SNHLY and FYNNEI. Trimming removed 4 bases from V and 3 bases from J, with 10 bases in between.